This T cell receptor beta chain emerged from a study of T cell responses to AZD1222 COVID-19 vaccine. Study conclusions and caveats: Only a handful of individuals given AZD1222 were seropositive at baseline. Clonal diversity was possibly underestimated; the donors were predominantly white British and more often female.

A remark on this clone: Its specificity is unknown.

Between the trimmed V and J ends, which lost 3 bases and 4 bases, there was a span of 9 bases. CDR3 length: 13 amino acids. Produced via immunoSEQ multiplex PCR; TCRdb's table is partial and in-frame only. Found here are 150,000 to 200,000 clones, roughly 92% of them singletons; the top ten hold around 1.3%. This sequence originates from an adult in good health. The chain joins TRBV12-3 or TRBV12-4 to TRBJ1-2, with TRBD1 as a possible D gene (5 bases). Here the sequenced sample was peripheral blood, taken on day 0 of AZD1222 vaccination. CDR3 sequence (DNA): TGTGCCAGCAGTTTGGGGGGATCCTATGGCTACACCTTC. It translates to CASSLGGSYGYTF.